This entry lists 7 T cell receptor beta chains sequenced from one sample in a study of blood T cells in healthy people across ages (dated by TCRdb to 2013 to 2016). The library relied on 5' RACE. Sequenced using an Illumina HiSeq 2500. A second PCR of roughly 6 to 11 cycles was performed with a sample-barcoded 5' primer and a J-beta primer mix. TCRdb trimmed the raw reads at Q25, called clones with MiXCR and kept productive beta chains. Duplicate CDR3 protein sequences are folded into a single record with the most common DNA and genes. The sample data list around 820,000 distinct CDR3 sequences, and roughly 25% of these were observed just once. Roughly 3.5% of the sample rests with the top ten. These data were also filed under a second study, of T cells of mothers and their children.

Sequencing was done on a sample of blood. The origin of the receptors is a boy younger than 18 in good health.

The chain uses TRBV12-3 or TRBV12-4 and TRBJ2-7; TRBD1 agrees at 8 bases. The V segment lost 5 bases and the J segment 6 bases; nucleotides outside the gene matches: 3. CDR3 length equals 12 residues. The CDR3 protein is CASSHGQGEQYF. DNA for the CDR3: TGTGCCAGCAGTCACGGACAGGGCGAGCAGTACTTC.

The V gene is TRBV12-5, the J gene TRBJ1-5, with 7 bases aligning to TRBD1. Germline V CDR1 and CDR2: LGHNT, FRNRAP. V trimming: 1 base; J trimming: 7 bases; junction bases outside the gene matches: 7. The CDR3 is made up of 15 amino acids. The CDR3 protein is CASGLATGPEQPQHF. The CDR3 DNA reads TGTGCTAGTGGTTTGGCGACAGGGCCGGAACAGCCCCAGCATTTT.

The rearrangement joins TRBV2 to TRBJ1-5; TRBD1 matches 8 bases. CDR1 and CDR2 from the germline V gene are SNHLY and FYNNEI. V was pared by 5 bases and J by 4 bases, with 7 bases of the junction left unmatched. There are 15 residues in the CDR3. The CDR3 nucleotides are TGTGCCAGCAGTTGGCAGGGGGCCTCAAATCAGCCCCAGCATTTT. It translates to CASSWQGASNQPQHF.

Remarks on this clonotype: The junction does not match germline at one end; this may be a read error. The genes are TRBV29-1 and TRBJ2-4; D remains unclear. This CDR3 has 14 residues. The germline CDR1 and CDR2 sequences are SQVTM and ANQGSEA. The CDR3 region is CSPAIRTRAPGGYF. The CDR3 coding sequence is TGTAGCCCGGCAATAAGAACTCGGGCCCCCGGTGGGTACTTC.

At least ten counts were recorded for this clonotype. The CDR3, as DNA: TGTGCCAGCAGCTCTCTGGCCGAGACCCAGTACTTC. Translated: CASSSLAETQYF. The V gene is TRBV5-4, the J gene TRBJ2-5, with no clear D. V was cut by 3 bases and J by 5 bases, with 8 bases left in between. There are 12 residues in the CDR3. CDR1 and CDR2 from the germline V gene are SGHNT and YYREEE (reference sequence).

This clonotype was picked up a small number of times. The genes are TRBV28 and TRBJ2-5; unclear D gene. From germline, CDR1 is MDHEN and CDR2 SYDVKM. V lost 2 bases and J 1 base, leaving 5 bases between the germline ends. The CDR3 is made up of 13 amino acids. CDR3 sequence: CASSLEAQETQYF. CDR3 nucleotide sequence: TGTGCCAGCAGTTTAGAGGCCCAAGAGACCCAGTACTTC.

The chain is built from TRBV7-9 and TRBJ1-2; D not resolved. Germline assignment: CDR1 SEHNR and CDR2 FQNEAQ (reference sequence). CDR3 length equals 12 residues. Trimming cost V 3 bases and J 7 bases, with 9 bases left between them. The CDR3 here is CASSFEGSGYTF. CDR3 nucleotides: TGTGCCAGCAGCTTCGAGGGTTCTGGCTACACCTTC.